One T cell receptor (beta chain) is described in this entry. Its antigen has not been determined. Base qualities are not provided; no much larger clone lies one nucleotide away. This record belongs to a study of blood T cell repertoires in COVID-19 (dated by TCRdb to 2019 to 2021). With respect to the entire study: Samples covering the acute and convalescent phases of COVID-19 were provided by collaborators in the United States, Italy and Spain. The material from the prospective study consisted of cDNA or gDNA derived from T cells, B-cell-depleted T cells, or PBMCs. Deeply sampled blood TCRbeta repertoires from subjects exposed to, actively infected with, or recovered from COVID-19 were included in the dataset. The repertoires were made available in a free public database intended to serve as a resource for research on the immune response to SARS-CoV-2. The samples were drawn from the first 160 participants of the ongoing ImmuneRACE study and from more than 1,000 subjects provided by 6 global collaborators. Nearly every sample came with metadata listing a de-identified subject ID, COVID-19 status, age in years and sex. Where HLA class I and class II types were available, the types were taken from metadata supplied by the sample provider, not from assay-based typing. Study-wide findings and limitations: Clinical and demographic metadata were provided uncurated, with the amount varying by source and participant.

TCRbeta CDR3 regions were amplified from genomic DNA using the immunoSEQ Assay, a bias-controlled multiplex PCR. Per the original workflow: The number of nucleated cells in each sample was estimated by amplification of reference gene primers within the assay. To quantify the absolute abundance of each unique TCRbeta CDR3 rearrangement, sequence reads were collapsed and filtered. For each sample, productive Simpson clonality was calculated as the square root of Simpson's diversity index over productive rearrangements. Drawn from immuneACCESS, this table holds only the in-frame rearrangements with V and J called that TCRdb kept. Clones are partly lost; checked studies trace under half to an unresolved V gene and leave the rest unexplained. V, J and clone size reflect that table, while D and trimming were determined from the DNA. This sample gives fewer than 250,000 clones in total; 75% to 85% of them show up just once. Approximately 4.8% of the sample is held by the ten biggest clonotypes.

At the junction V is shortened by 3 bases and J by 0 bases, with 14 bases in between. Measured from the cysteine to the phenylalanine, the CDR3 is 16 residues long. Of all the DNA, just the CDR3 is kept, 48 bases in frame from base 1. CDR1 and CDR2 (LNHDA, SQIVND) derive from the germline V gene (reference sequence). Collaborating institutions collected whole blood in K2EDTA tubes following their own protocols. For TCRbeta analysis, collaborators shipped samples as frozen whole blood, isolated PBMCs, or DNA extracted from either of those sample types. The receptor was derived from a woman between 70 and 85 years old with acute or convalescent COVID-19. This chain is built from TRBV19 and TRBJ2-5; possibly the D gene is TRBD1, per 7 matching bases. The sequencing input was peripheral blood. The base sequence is TGTGCCAGTAGTATCAGCAGGGGGAGGTACCAAGAGACCCAGTACTTC. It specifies CASSISRGRYQETQYF.